This note documents a single TCR beta chain sequence. The sample belongs to a study of blood T cell repertoires in COVID-19. Study details: PBMCs, B-cell-depleted T cells, or T cells provided the cDNA or gDNA that made up the material.

As originally analysed: How many nucleated cells were present was estimated from reference gene primer amplification. The protocol was immunoSEQ multiplex PCR, while the TCRdb copy is restricted to in-frame clones and leaves out a portion. V and J calls and clone size are those listed in that table; D and trimming were worked out from the DNA. The profile shows under 65,000 clones, roughly 79% of them singletons. The CDR3 is made up of 15 amino acids. From germline, CDR1 is LNHDA and CDR2 SQIVND (reference sequence). The V and J ends lost 10 bases and 2 bases respectively, with 18 bases between them.

The source of this sequence is a woman aged 55-69 years with acute or convalescent COVID-19. The chain carries TRBV19 and TRBJ1-3, with a tentative D call TRBD1 (6 bases). The sequencing input was peripheral blood. CDR3 DNA: TGTGCCACTGAGGGATGGGGACAAGCTGGAAACACCATATATTTT. Its protein product is CATEGWGQAGNTIYF.